The clone carrying this T cell receptor beta chain was detected a few times. TCRB transcripts that were expressed got sequenced, as all of the isolated RNA had been reverse transcribed. Sequencing used immunoSEQ multiplex PCR; TCRdb keeps in-frame clones, though not all of them. This table holds under 300,000 clones, about 8.5% found once. These data belong to a study of beta chain features in type 1 diabetes. Germline trimming cut 6 bases from V and 0 bases from J; bases unmatched to any gene: 7. The CDR3 spans 15 residues. Germline lookup yields CDR1 ENHRY and CDR2 SYGVKD. The sequenced sample was central memory CD4+ T cells from blood. The TCR comes from a young woman in good health. J is TRBJ1-1 and V is TRBV10-3; 7 bases agree with TRBD1. The DNA of the CDR3 is TGTGCCATCAGGGGAGGTACAGGGGTGAACACTGAAGCTTTCTTT. Amino acids: CAIRGGTGVNTEAFF.